Shown below are 11 T cell receptor beta chains from a single sample sequenced in a study of control samples from healthy donors and cancer patients. The assay was immunoSEQ multiplex PCR, and TCRdb's table has in-frame clones only and misses some. The profile covers 150,000 or so clones, with 94% appearing a single time and 10% to 15% taken by the ten largest. Sequenced input: blood. Every receptor here comes from a middle-aged man in good health.

J is TRBJ2-3 and V is TRBV24-1; no clear D. Trimming stripped 5 bases from V and 2 bases from J, with 25 bases between. Germline CDR1 reads KGHDR; CDR2 reads SFDVKD. This CDR3 is 19 amino acids long. The CDR3 DNA reads as TGTGCCACCAGTGGTGGACGGAAGGCCCAACCTCGAGTCACAGATACGCAGTATTTT. Protein product: CATSGGRKAQPRVTDTQYF.

The CDR3 DNA reads as TGTGCCACCAGTGATTTCACAGACAGTCGGACAGATACGCAGTATTTT. It yields the protein CATSDFTDSRTDTQYF. The V call is TRBV24-1, the J call TRBJ2-3; D may be TRBD1 (5 bases). The CDR3 is made up of 16 amino acids. Per the germline V gene, CDR1 is KGHDR and CDR2 is SFDVKD. The V and J ends lost 1 base and 3 bases respectively, with 13 bases between them.

The gene calls are TRBV6-6 and TRBJ2-2; no firm D call. The CDR3 has 14 residues. Germline values: CDR1 MNHNY, CDR2 SVGAGI (reference sequence). Trimming removed 0 bases from V and 1 base from J, with 3 bases in between. CDR3 amino acids: CASSYSGNTGELFF. As DNA, the CDR3 is TGTGCCAGCAGTTACTCAGGGAACACCGGGGAGCTGTTTTTT.

The J gene is TRBJ1-4, the V gene TRBV4-3, with D tentatively TRBD1 (6 bases). Germline CDR1 and CDR2: LGHNA and YSLEER. V lost 2 bases and J lost 8, with 15 bases in between. The CDR3 has 15 residues. This CDR3 reads CASSQNSGAKEKLFF. The CDR3 nucleotides read TGCGCCAGCAGCCAAAACTCAGGGGCAAAGGAAAAACTGTTTTTT.

The rearrangement uses TRBV9 and TRBJ1-2; TRBD1 matches at 9 bases. Germline values: CDR1 SGDLS, CDR2 YYNGEE. J gave up 5 bases and V 0 bases, and 8 bases lay outside the gene matches. This CDR3 region has 16 residues. CDR3 sequence reads: CASSVARLDRGYGYTF. CDR3 sequence (DNA): TGTGCCAGCAGCGTAGCTCGTTTGGACAGGGGTTATGGCTACACCTTC.

The genes are TRBV5-4 and TRBJ2-3; D gene ambiguous. This CDR3 spans 14 amino acids. V lost 7 bases, J lost 0 bases, and 12 bases lay in between. Germline V gene data show CDR1 as SGHNT and CDR2 as YYREEE (reference sequence). CDR3 DNA sequence: TGTGCCAGCTTGCCCGGGCCCAGCACAGATACGCAGTATTTT. It yields the protein CASLPGPSTDTQYF.

The rearrangement uses TRBV24-1 and TRBJ2-3, with D maybe TRBD2 (5 bases). Germline V gene data show CDR1 as KGHDR and CDR2 as SFDVKD. V was shortened by 5 bases and J by 7 bases, with 12 bases between the two germline ends. The CDR3 covers 13 residues. CDR3 nucleotides: TGTGCCACCAGTGGGTCTAGCCTACATACGCAGTATTTT. It encodes CATSGSSLHTQYF.

The V gene is TRBV18, the J gene TRBJ1-2, with TRBD1 matching over 7 bases. The V and J ends lost 4 bases and 4 bases, in that order; junction bases with no gene match: 6. The CDR3 covers 14 residues. Germline V gene lookup returns CDR1 KGHSH and CDR2 LQKENI. As DNA, the CDR3 is TGTGCCAGCTCACTGAGGGGGCAAGTCTATGGCTACACCTTC. Translating gives CASSLRGQVYGYTF.

The chain recombines TRBV6-4 with TRBJ2-5; D may correspond to TRBD1 or TRBD2 (5 bases each). Germline loops: CDR1 MRHNA, CDR2 SNTAGT. Trimming removed 0 bases from V and 3 bases from J, with 17 bases in between. The CDR3 is 17 residues long. The CDR3 is CASSDSKGAWGKETQYF. In nucleotides, the CDR3 is TGTGCCAGCAGTGACTCGAAGGGCGCCTGGGGGAAAGAGACCCAGTACTTC.

This rearrangement joins TRBV24-1 to TRBJ1-1; 8 bases align to TRBD1. This CDR3 contains 16 residues. Germline lookup yields CDR1 KGHDR and CDR2 SFDVKD. The V gene end was trimmed by 2 bases and the J gene end by 1 base; junction bases not matched to a gene: 5. This CDR3 is CATSDSGTGENTEAFF. DNA for the CDR3: TGTGCCACCAGTGATTCGGGGACAGGAGAGAACACTGAAGCTTTCTTT.

This clone was counted between two and nine times. The rearrangement links TRBV19 to TRBJ1-5; D uncertain. The CDR3 loop spans 11 amino acids. Germline V lookup: CDR1 LNHDA, CDR2 SQIVND (reference sequence). V was pared by 3 bases and J by 13 bases, with 10 bases between. This chain's CDR3 is CASSMGNLQHF. CDR3 nucleotide sequence: TGTGCCAGTAGTATGGGGAACCTTCAGCATTTT.